Listed below are T cell receptor beta chains from one sample, sequenced in a study of PD-1 blockade in classical Hodgkin lymphoma. Repertoires were generated with immunoSEQ multiplex PCR, while TCRdb's copy carries only in-frame clones and drops some. The sample consists of about 19,000 clones, roughly 77% of them appearing once. The input for sequencing was peripheral blood mononuclear cells (PBMCs), taken before the second cycle of nivolumab. These receptors were collected from a human donor with classical Hodgkin lymphoma. CDR3s include the opening cysteine and the closing phenylalanine or tryptophan. A D gene is named only where the DNA matches it firmly. The size field is filled for only some rows; it gives once, few, many or a size class.

>NA|TRBD1|TRBJ2-3|TRBV7-6
TGTGCCAGCAGCTTACCGACAGGGGCGGATACGCAGTATTTT
CASSLPTGADTQYF
>NA|NA|TRBJ1-4|TRBV19
TGTGCCAGTAGTATGGGTGCAACTAATGAAAAACTGTTTTTT
CASSMGATNEKLFF
>NA|NA|TRBJ2-4|TRBV25-1
TGTGCCAGCAGTGATGACGGGCCGGGCAAAAACATTCAGTACTTC
CASSDDGPGKNIQYF
>NA|TRBD2|TRBJ2-7|TRBV29-1
TGCAGCGTTTTGAGCCCCGAGCGGGAAGCCTACGAGCAGTACTTC
CSVLSPEREAYEQYF
>NA|NA|TRBJ2-7|TRBV11-2
TGTGCCAGCAGCTTAGATCCCGGGTTCCGGTACGAGCAGTACTTC
CASSLDPGFRYEQYF
>NA|NA|TRBJ2-7|TRBV28
TGTGCCAGCAGCCCGGGACACTACGAGCAGTACTTC
CASSPGHYEQYF
>NA|NA|TRBJ2-2|TRBV6-6
TGTGCCAGCAGTCTCGGGGCAGGGAACACCGGGGAGCTGTTTTTT
CASSLGAGNTGELFF
>NA|NA|TRBJ2-3|TRBV4-2
TGTGCCAGCAGCCAAGTAGGTGGGAGAAGGGACACAGATACGCAGTATTTT
CASSQVGGRRDTDTQYF
>NA|TRBD2|TRBJ2-5|TRBV5-1
TGCGCCAGCAGCTCGGGGCCGGGACTAGATTTGGAGACCCAGTACTTC
CASSSGPGLDLETQYF
>large|TRBD1|TRBJ1-5|TRBV6-5
TGTGCCAGCAGGAGGACAGGGCGCAATCAGCCCCAGCATTTT
CASRRTGRNQPQHF
>NA|TRBD1|TRBJ1-5|TRBV6-6
TGTGCCAGCAGTAAACCGGGACAGGGGGCAAGGCAGCCCCAGCATTTT
CASSKPGQGARQPQHF
>NA|TRBD1|TRBJ1-2|TRBV29-1
TGCAGCGTTGACCGGACAGGGGGGGGCTATGGCTACACCTTC
CSVDRTGGGYGYTF
>NA|NA|TRBJ1-2|TRBV19
TGTGCCAGTAGTAGACAGGATACTAACTATGGCTACACCTTC
CASSRQDTNYGYTF
>NA|TRBD1|TRBJ2-5|TRBV7-3
TGTGCCAGCAGCACTACAGGGGGTCGGGCCCAGTACTTC
CASSTTGGRAQYF
>NA|NA|TRBJ2-7|TRBV11-2
TGTGCCAGCAGCTTAGGGGGTCCAGGGGCCTACGAGCAGTACTTC
CASSLGGPGAYEQYF
>NA|NA|TRBJ1-5|TRBV4-3
TGCGCCAGCAGCCAAGCCGTTCGGTTGGGTCAGCCCCAGCATTTT
CASSQAVRLGQPQHF
>NA|TRBD1|TRBJ2-7|TRBV18
TGTGCCAGCTCACCGTACGGGACAGGGGGCCTGAGGAACGAGCAGTACTTC
CASSPYGTGGLRNEQYF
>NA|NA|TRBJ2-1|TRBV7-3
TGTGCCAGCAGCTTAGGGATGAGGGGGAATGTCAATGAGCAGTTCTTC
CASSLGMRGNVNEQFF
>NA|NA|TRBJ1-5|TRBV19
TGTGCCAGTAGTATAGGCGGTCGGAGGGGCGCCGATCTTCAGCCCCAGCATTTT
CASSIGGRRGADLQPQHF
>NA|NA|TRBJ1-1|TRBV7-7
TGTGCCAGCAGCTTTCATCCGGGGCCCTACGTGACGGACACTGAAGCTTTCTTT
CASSFHPGPYVTDTEAFF
>NA|NA|TRBJ1-3|TRBV6-1
TGTGCCAGCAGTGACGCGGGGGCTGGAAACACCATATATTTT
CASSDAGAGNTIYF
>few|NA|TRBJ2-3|TRBV27
TGTGCCAGCAGTCTGACAACAGGGTGGGATACGCAGTATTTT
CASSLTTGWDTQYF
>NA|NA|TRBJ1-5|TRBV18
TGTGCCAGCTCACCAATGCAGGGAGGGGATCAGCCCCAGCATTTT
CASSPMQGGDQPQHF
>NA|NA|TRBJ2-1|TRBV29-1
TGCAGCGTTGAAGGGGACTCCCTTCCCCACAATGAGCAGTTCTTC
CSVEGDSLPHNEQFF
>NA|NA|TRBJ2-3|TRBV28
TGTGCCAGCAGTTTACTAGCAGTGACTAGCACAGATACGCAGTATTTT
CASSLLAVTSTDTQYF
>once|NA|TRBJ1-1|TRBV5-1
TGCGCCAGCAGCACGGGACACCTCGGGATGGGTGAAGCTTTCTTT
CASSTGHLGMGEAFF
>NA|NA|TRBJ2-7|TRBV2
TGTGCCAGCAGTGTGACGGCGAACGAGCAGTACTTC
CASSVTANEQYF
>NA|NA|TRBJ2-6|TRBV19
TGTGCCAGTAGCCCGCTAGGTGAGGCGCCCGCTGGGGCCAACGTCCTGACTTTC
CASSPLGEAPAGANVLTF
>NA|NA|TRBJ1-5|TRBV28
TGTGCCACCGTCACAGCTAGTTTTTATCAGCCCCAGCATTTT
CATVTASFYQPQHF
>once|NA|TRBJ2-7|TRBV19
TGTGCCAGTAGTACCGGAACCTCCTACGAGCAGTACTTC
CASSTGTSYEQYF
>NA|TRBD2|TRBJ2-7|TRBV11-2
TGTGCCAGCAGTTCCTTAGCGGGAGGGCTCGAGCAGTACTTC
CASSSLAGGLEQYF
>once|NA|TRBJ2-1|TRBV6-1
TGTGCCAGCAGTGAAGGCTACCCCACATATACTCCTCAACCCGGGACCTACAATGAGCAGTTCTTC
CASSEGYPTYTPQPGTYNEQFF
>NA|TRBD1|TRBJ1-5|TRBV10-3
TGTGCCATCCGGGTCGACAGGGCCGATCGCAATCAGCCCCAGCATTTT
CAIRVDRADRNQPQHF
>NA|NA|TRBJ1-6|TRBV11-2
TGTGCCAGCAGCTTCGGCCCTCCCAAAGGTGGCCTCCACTTT
CASSFGPPKGGLHF
>NA|TRBD1|TRBJ1-2|TRBV29-1
TGCAGCGTTGAAGCCGGGACAGGATCTCCTAACTATGGCTACACCTTC
CSVEAGTGSPNYGYTF
>NA|NA|TRBJ1-3|TRBV19
TGTGCCAGTAGTGACGGACGGCTTGGAAACACCATATATTTT
CASSDGRLGNTIYF
>NA|TRBD1|TRBJ2-7|TRBV28
TGTGCCAGCAGTTTTCGACAGGGGATAAACGAGCAGTACTTC
CASSFRQGINEQYF
>NA|NA|TRBJ1-2|TRBV15
TGTGCCACCAGCAGATCAGGGGCATGGGGCTACACCTTC
CATSRSGAWGYTF
>NA|NA|TRBJ1-3|TRBV18
TGTGCCAGCTCCCCTGGTCAGACCGGAAACACCATATATTTT
CASSPGQTGNTIYF
>NA|NA|TRBJ1-1|TRBV4-3
TGCGCCAGCAGCTCCGGGAGGGGCGATGCTTTCTTT
CASSSGRGDAFF
>NA|NA|TRBJ1-5|TRBV19
TGTGCCAGTAGTAATGTAGGAGGGACGGTGTCCCAGCATTTT
CASSNVGGTVSQHF
>NA|TRBD2|TRBJ2-7|TRBV10-3
TGTGCCATCAGTGTACTCGCTGGACTAGCGGGAGGGCCCTACGAGCAGTACTTC
CAISVLAGLAGGPYEQYF
>NA|NA|TRBJ1-5|TRBV10-3
TGTGCCATCAGTAGCGGGGGGCAGAGTCAGCCCCAGCATTTT
CAISSGGQSQPQHF
>NA|TRBD1|TRBJ1-2|TRBV27
TGTGCCAGCAGTCCCACCGGGACAGGCGCTAACTATGGCTACACCTTC
CASSPTGTGANYGYTF
>NA|NA|TRBJ2-5|TRBV19
TGTGCCACCTCGCCGACAGGAAACCAAGAGACCCAGTACTTC
CATSPTGNQETQYF
>NA|NA|TRBJ1-2|TRBV5-6
TGTGCCAGCATCGGAGCGGGGGAACGAGGGGAAGGCTACACCTTC
CASIGAGERGEGYTF
>NA|NA|TRBJ1-1|TRBV6-6
TGTGCCAGCAGTTACTCGGCCAGCATGAACACTGAAGCTTTCTTT
CASSYSASMNTEAFF
>NA|NA|TRBJ2-7|TRBV7-2
TGTGCCAGCAGCTCCGTAGGGGAGCAGTACTTC
CASSSVGEQYF
>once|NA|TRBJ1-5|TRBV7-2
TGTGCCAGCAGCTCGGTGGCAGGCAATCAGCCCCAGCATTTT
CASSSVAGNQPQHF
>NA|NA|TRBJ2-7|TRBV2
TGTGCCAGCATTTACGGATCCTACGAGCAGTACTTC
CASIYGSYEQYF
>NA|TRBD1|TRBJ1-2|TRBV18
TGTGCCAGCTCATCGGGACAGCTGAACTATGGCTACACCTTC
CASSSGQLNYGYTF
>once|TRBD1|TRBJ1-4|TRBV5-8
TGTGCCAGCAGCTTATCTACAGGGGCGGGTGAAAAACTGTTTTTT
CASSLSTGAGEKLFF
>NA|NA|TRBJ2-7|TRBV9
TGTGCCAGCAGCGTAGTCTCCGGGGGAGAGCAGTACTTC
CASSVVSGGEQYF
>NA|NA|TRBJ2-1|TRBV6-6
TGTGCCAGCAGTTACCTAGAATCTGAGCAGTTCTTC
CASSYLESEQFF
>NA|NA|TRBJ2-5|TRBV9
TGTGCCAGCAGCGTAGGGGCAGCCGATCGGGAGACCCAGTACTTC
CASSVGAADRETQYF
>NA|NA|TRBJ1-1|TRBV28
TGTGCCAGCAGTTTATCCCCCCAGGGGAACACTGAAGCTTTCTTT
CASSLSPQGNTEAFF
>NA|NA|TRBJ2-5|TRBV5-4
TGTGCCAGCAGCTTGCTAGGGCAAGGCCAGTACTTC
CASSLLGQGQYF